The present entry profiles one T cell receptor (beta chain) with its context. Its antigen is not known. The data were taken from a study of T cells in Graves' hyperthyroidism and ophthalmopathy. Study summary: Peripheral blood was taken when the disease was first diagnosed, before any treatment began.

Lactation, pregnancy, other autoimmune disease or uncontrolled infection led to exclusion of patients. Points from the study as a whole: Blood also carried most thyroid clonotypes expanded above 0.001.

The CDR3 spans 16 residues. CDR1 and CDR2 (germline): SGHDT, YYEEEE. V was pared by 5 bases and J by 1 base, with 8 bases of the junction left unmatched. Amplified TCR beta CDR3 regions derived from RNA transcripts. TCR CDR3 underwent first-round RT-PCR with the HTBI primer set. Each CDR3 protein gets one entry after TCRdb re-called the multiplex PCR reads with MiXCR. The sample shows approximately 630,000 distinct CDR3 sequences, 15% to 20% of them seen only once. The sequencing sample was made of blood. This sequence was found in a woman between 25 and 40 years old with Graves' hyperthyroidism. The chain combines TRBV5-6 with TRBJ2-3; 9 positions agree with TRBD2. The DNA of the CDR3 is TGTGCCAGCAGTTCGACTGTAGCGGGAGGCACAGATACGCAGTATTTT. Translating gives CASSSTVAGGTDTQYF.